The clone carrying this TCR beta chain appeared many times. This entry is derived from a study of identical twins. With 7 bases clipped from V and 1 base from J, the junction kept 1 base outside the gene matches. Per germline, CDR1 DFQATT and CDR2 SNEGSKA (reference sequence). CDR3 length: 12 residues. In TCRdb, the 5' RACE reads were re-called with MiXCR into one record per CDR3 protein. The top ten hold under 9.5% of the sample, which has around 220,000 distinct CDR3 sequences, 11% to 15% seen once. The TCR sequence derives from a woman between 18 and 29 years old in good health. The sample consisted of memory (CD45RO+) T cells sorted from blood. The chain employs TRBV20-1 and TRBJ1-1; TRBD1 aligns across 9 bases. This CDR3 reads CSVDRGNTEAFF. DNA for the CDR3: TGCAGTGTGGACAGGGGGAACACTGAAGCTTTCTTT.